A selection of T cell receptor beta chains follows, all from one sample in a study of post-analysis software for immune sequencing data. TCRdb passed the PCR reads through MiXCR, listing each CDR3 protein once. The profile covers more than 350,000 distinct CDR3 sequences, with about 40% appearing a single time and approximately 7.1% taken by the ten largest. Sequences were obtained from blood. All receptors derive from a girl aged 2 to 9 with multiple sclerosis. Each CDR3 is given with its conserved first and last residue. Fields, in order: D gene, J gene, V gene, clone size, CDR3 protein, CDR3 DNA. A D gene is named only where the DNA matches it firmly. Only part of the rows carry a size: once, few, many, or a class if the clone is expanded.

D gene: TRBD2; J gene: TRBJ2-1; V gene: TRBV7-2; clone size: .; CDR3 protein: CASSLARLGLGGYEQFF; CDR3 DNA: TGTGCCAGCAGCTTAGCGCGCCTCGGACTAGGTGGTTATGAGCAGTTCTTC
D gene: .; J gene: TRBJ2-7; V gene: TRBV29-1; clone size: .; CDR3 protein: CSAMGPRLQETRYF; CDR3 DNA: TGCAGCGCAATGGGTCCTAGACTCCAAGAGACCCGGTACTTC
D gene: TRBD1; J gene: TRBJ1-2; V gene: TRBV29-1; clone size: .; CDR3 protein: CSVEGPGGKGYTF; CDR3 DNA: TGCAGCGTTGAGGGCCCAGGGGGCAAAGGCTACACCTTC
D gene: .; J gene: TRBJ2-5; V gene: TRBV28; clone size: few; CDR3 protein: CASSLWRKETQYF; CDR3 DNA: TGTGCCAGCAGTTTATGGCGGAAAGAGACCCAGTACTTC
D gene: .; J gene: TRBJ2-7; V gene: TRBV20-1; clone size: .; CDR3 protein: CSARRANYYEQYF; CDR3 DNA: TGCAGTGCTAGGCGAGCGAACTACTACGAGCAGTACTTC
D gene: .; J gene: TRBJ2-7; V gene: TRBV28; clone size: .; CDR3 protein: CASSSRARGWSEYEQYF; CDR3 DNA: TGTGCCAGCAGTTCACGGGCCAGGGGTTGGTCGGAATACGAGCAGTACTTC
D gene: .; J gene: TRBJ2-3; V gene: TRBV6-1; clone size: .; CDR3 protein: CASSESRDRTDTQYF; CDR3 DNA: TGTGCCAGCAGTGAATCACGGGATCGCACAGATACGCAGTATTTT
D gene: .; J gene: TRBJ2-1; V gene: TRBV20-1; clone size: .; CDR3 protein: CSASSGSVVGNEQFF; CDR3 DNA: TGCAGTGCCTCCTCGGGTAGTGTCGTAGGCAATGAGCAGTTCTTC
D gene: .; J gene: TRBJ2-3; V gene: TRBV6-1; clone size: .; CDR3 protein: CASSAMDGDTQYF; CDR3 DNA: TGTGCCAGCAGTGCAATGGACGGAGATACGCAGTATTTT
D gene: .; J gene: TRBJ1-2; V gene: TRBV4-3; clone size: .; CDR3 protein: CASSQDGFYGYTF; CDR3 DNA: TGCGCCAGCAGCCAAGACGGATTCTATGGCTACACCTTC
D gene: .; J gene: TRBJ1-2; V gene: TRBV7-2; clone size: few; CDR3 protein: CASSLASGYTF; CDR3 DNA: TGTGCCAGCAGCTTAGCTTCAGGCTACACCTTC
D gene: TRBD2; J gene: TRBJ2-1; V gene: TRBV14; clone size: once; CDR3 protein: CASSQRGGLSSYNEQFF; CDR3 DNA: TGTGCCAGCAGCCAACGCGGGGGGTTAAGCTCCTACAATGAGCAGTTCTTC
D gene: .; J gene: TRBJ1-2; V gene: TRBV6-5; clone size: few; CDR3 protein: CASRRPPDYGYTF; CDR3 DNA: TGTGCCAGCAGGAGACCACCGGACTATGGCTACACCTTC
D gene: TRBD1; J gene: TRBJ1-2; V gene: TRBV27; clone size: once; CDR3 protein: CASRIRQGGYYGHTF; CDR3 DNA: TGTGCCAGCAGGATTAGACAGGGAGGTTACTATGGCCACACCTTC
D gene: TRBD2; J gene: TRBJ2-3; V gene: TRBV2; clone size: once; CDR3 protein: CASSGAGGLTDTQYF; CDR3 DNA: TGTGCCAGCAGTGGAGCGGGGGGCCTCACAGATACGCAGTATTTT
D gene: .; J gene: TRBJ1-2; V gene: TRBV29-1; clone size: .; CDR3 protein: CSVGHNYGYTF; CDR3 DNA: TGCAGCGTTGGACATAACTATGGCTACACCTTC
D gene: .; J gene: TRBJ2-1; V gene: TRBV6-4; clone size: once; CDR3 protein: CASSEDASSYNEQFF; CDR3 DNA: TGTGCCAGCAGCGAGGACGCAAGCTCCTACAATGAGCAGTTCTTC
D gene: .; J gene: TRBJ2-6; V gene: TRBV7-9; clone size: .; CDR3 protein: CASSLTSRTSGANVLTF; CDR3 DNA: TGTGCCAGCAGCTTAACTTCACGGACCTCTGGGGCCAACGTCCTGACTTTC
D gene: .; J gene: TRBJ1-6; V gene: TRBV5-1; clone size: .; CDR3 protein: CASSPTLDSANSPLHF; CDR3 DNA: TGCGCCAGCAGCCCGACCCTCGACAGTGCCAATTCACCCCTCCACTTT
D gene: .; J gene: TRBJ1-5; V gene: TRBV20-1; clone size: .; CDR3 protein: CSARDQDDQPQHF; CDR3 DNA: TGCAGTGCTAGAGATCAGGACGATCAGCCCCAGCATTTT
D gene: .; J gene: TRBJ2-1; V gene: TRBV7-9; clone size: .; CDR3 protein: CASSVLWGNEQFF; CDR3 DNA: TGTGCCAGCAGCGTCTTATGGGGAAATGAGCAGTTCTTC
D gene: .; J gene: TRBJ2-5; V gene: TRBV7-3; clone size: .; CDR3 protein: CTSSLTHQETQYF; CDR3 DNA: TGTACCAGCAGCTTAACGCATCAAGAGACCCAGTACTTC
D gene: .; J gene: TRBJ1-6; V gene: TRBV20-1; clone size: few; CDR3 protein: CSAAAGDSPLHF; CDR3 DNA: TGCAGTGCTGCCGCCGGGGATTCACCCCTCCACTTT
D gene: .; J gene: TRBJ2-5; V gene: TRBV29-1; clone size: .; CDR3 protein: CSVAPGGETQYF; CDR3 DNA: TGCAGCGTTGCTCCCGGAGGGGAGACCCAGTACTTC
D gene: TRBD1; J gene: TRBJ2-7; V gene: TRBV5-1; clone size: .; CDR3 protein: CASSPDRVNTYEQYF; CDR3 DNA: TGCGCCAGCAGCCCGGACAGGGTTAACACCTACGAGCAGTACTTC
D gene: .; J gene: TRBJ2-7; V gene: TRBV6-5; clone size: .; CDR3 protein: CASSWVGQDLYEQYF; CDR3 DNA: TGTGCCAGCAGTTGGGTGGGGCAGGACCTCTACGAGCAGTACTTC
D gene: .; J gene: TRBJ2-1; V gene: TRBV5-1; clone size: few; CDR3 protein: CASSFGDTLGYNEQFF; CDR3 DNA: TGCGCCAGCAGCTTCGGGGACACCCTCGGGTACAATGAGCAGTTCTTC
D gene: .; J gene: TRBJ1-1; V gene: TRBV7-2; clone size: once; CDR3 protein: CASSRTGRNTEAFF; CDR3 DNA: TGTGCCAGCAGCCGTACAGGAAGGAACACTGAAGCTTTCTTT